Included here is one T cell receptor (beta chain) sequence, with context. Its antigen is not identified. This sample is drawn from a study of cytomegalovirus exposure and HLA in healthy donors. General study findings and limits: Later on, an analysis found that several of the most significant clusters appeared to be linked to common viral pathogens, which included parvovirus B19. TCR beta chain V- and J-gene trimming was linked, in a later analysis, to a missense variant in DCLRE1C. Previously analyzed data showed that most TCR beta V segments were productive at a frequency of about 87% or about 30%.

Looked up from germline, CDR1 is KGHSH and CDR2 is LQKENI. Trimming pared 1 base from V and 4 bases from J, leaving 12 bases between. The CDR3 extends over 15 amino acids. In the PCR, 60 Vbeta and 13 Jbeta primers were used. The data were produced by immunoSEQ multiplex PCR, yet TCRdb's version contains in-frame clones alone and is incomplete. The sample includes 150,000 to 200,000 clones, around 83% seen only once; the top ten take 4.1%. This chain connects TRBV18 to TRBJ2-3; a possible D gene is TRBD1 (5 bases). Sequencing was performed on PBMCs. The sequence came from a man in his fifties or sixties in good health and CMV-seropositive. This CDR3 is CASSPRRTGPDTQYF. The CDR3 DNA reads TGTGCCAGCTCACCACGGAGAACAGGTCCAGATACGCAGTATTTT.